The text below deals with one TCR beta chain. The data stem from a study of blood T cell repertoires in COVID-19. At the level of the study: Researchers got acute and convalescent COVID-19 samples from the United States, Italy and Spain. The analysed material was cDNA or gDNA that came from T cells, B-cell-depleted T cells, or PBMCs.

V dropped 7 bases and J dropped 4; count of bases not matched to a gene: 9. There are 15 residues in the CDR3. CDR1 ENHRY and CDR2 SYGVKD come from the germline V gene. As handled by the study authors: Estimates of nucleated cell counts were drawn from the amplification of reference gene primers. TCRdb's table, derived via immunoSEQ multiplex PCR, lists solely in-frame clones and lacks some. V and J calls and clone size are those listed in that table; D and trimming were worked out from the DNA. Among under 300,000 clones listed, 91% were seen once. This TCR came from a human donor in a cohort exposed to, infected with or recovered from COVID-19 (not recorded which). The donor label of this sample is uncertain. The rearrangement joins TRBV10-3 to TRBJ2-3; 9 nucleotides line up with TRBD1. The specimen sequenced was PBMCs or T cells enriched from blood (not recorded which). The DNA for the CDR3 is TGTGCCATCACCCAGGGACAGGGAAGGTCAGATACGCAGTATTTT. It translates to CAITQGQGRSDTQYF.